The sequence of this T cell receptor beta chain was determined in a study of T cell responses to AZD1222 COVID-19 vaccine. Broader study findings: Receipt of two AZD1222 doses was followed by a rise in Spike-specific TCR breadth and depth. A reported finding is that nearly half of spike-specific TCRs target unmutated variant regions.

Comment on this clone: Its antigen is undetermined.

This CDR3 spans 12 amino acids. Trimming removed 5 bases from V and 8 bases from J, with 12 bases in between. CDR1 SGHTA and CDR2 FQGTGA come from the germline V gene. The assay was immunoSEQ multiplex PCR, and TCRdb's table has in-frame clones only and misses some. This sample has more than 95,000 clones, with 80% to 90% found just once. The V and J genes are TRBV7-3 and TRBJ1-2; possibly TRBD1 for D (6 bases). The sequence came from an adult in good health. Specimen: peripheral blood, collected on day 0 of AZD1222 vaccination. CDR3 protein: CASSPGHGGYTF. In DNA form, the CDR3 reads TGTGCCAGCAGCCCGGGACATGGGGGCTACACCTTC.